These 20 T cell receptor beta chains share one sample of origin, sequenced in a study of chemoradiotherapy in HPV16-positive cancers. Sequenced by immunoSEQ multiplex PCR; TCRdb stores in-frame clones only, minus some. The table has about 27,000 clones, roughly 93% seen once. Sample: blood, taken from a patient who underwent chemoradiotherapy. These TCRs come from a human donor with HPV-associated anogenital cancer.

V gene TRBV2 combines with J gene TRBJ2-5; a possible D gene is TRBD1 (6 bases). This CDR3 is built from 15 residues. CDR1 and CDR2 from the germline V gene are SNHLY and FYNNEI. Trimming stripped 6 bases from V and 1 base from J, with 15 bases between. The CDR3 spells CASRSLRDTQETQYF. The DNA for the CDR3 is TGTGCCAGCAGGAGTTTACGGGACACCCAAGAGACCCAGTACTTC.

Remarks on this clone: The junction and the germline gene differ at one end; a read error may be behind it. The CDR3 DNA is TGTGCTAGCAGCGTAACTAGGGTCGGAGAGCAGTTCTTC. Translation gives CASSVTRVGEQFF. The genes are TRBV7-7 and TRBJ2-1; D perhaps matches TRBD2 (5 bases). The CDR3 is 13 amino acids. Germline V gene lookup returns CDR1 SSHAT and CDR2 FNYEAQ (reference sequence).

This chain uses TRBV12-5 with TRBJ1-3, with unresolved D. Trimming pared 2 bases from V and 6 bases from J, leaving 11 bases between. The germline V gene encodes CDR1 LGHNT and CDR2 FRNRAP. This CDR3 is built from 14 residues. In DNA form, the CDR3 reads TGTGCTAGTGGTTTGCCTAACGCGGAAAACACCATATATTTT. Encoded protein: CASGLPNAENTIYF.

The chain has TRBV28 and TRBJ2-7; perhaps TRBD2 as D (6 bases). Trimming left V 5 bases short and J 4 bases short, with 15 bases between. The CDR3 has 14 amino acids. Germline lookup yields CDR1 MDHEN and CDR2 SYDVKM. CDR3 bases: TGTGCCAGCAGTCCAGGTGGGGGGAGGTACGAGCAGTACTTC. Translated: CASSPGGGRYEQYF. Looking up the rest from reference TRBV28 and TRBJ2-7 gives the full variable domain: DVKVTQSSRYLVKRTGEKVFLECVQDMDHENMFWYRQDPGLGLRLIYFSYDVKMKEKGDIPEGYSVSREKKERFSLILESASTNQTSMYLCASSPGGGRYEQYFGPGTRLTVT.

The chain recombines TRBV6-5 with TRBJ2-7; possibly TRBD1 or TRBD2 for D (5 bases each). The germline V gene encodes CDR1 MNHEY and CDR2 SVGAGI. The CDR3 has 15 amino acids. V was clipped by 1 base and J by 4 bases, with 14 bases between them. The DNA for the CDR3 is TGTGCCAGCAGTTACTATCGGGGCAGAGGGTACGAGCAGTACTTC. Residues: CASSYYRGRGYEQYF.

CDR3 sequence reads: CASGRGSGEQYF. CDR3 bases: TGTGCTAGTGGTAGGGGGTCGGGCGAGCAGTACTTC. This chain uses TRBV12-5 with TRBJ2-7, with D maybe TRBD1 (6 bases). Germline V gene data show CDR1 as LGHNT and CDR2 as FRNRAP. Trimming left V 5 bases short and J 6 bases short, with 11 bases between. This CDR3 spans 12 amino acids. Together with reference TRBV12-5 and TRBJ2-7, the CDR3 gives the full variable domain: DARVTQTPRHKVTEMGQEVTMRCQPILGHNTVFWYRQTMMQGLELLAYFRNRAPLDDSGMPKDRFSAEMPDATLATLKIQPSEPRDSAVYFCASGRGSGEQYFGPGTRLTVT.

The chain recombines TRBV2 with TRBJ1-1, with TRBD1 as a possible D gene (5 bases). V was pared by 0 bases and J by 11 bases, with 16 bases between. The CDR3 extends over 14 amino acids. CDR1 and CDR2 (germline): SNHLY, FYNNEI. CDR3 protein: CASSEALGGLKAFF. CDR3 in DNA: TGTGCCAGCAGTGAAGCGCTGGGGGGATTGAAGGCTTTCTTT. Full variable domain (rest looked up from reference TRBV2 and TRBJ1-1): EPEVTQTPSHQVTQMGQEVILRCVPISNHLYFYWYRQILGQKVEFLVSFYNNEISEKSEIFDDQFSVERPDGSNFTLKIRSTKLEDSAMYFCASSEALGGLKAFFGQGTRLTVV.

V and J are TRBV6-1 and TRBJ2-1; 8 positions agree with TRBD1. Germline CDR1 reads MNHNS; CDR2 reads SASEGT. The CDR3 extends over 15 amino acids. V lost 8 bases, J lost 3 bases, and 9 bases stayed unmatched. The CDR3 DNA follows: TGTGCCAGCGTAACCGGGACAGGAGACTACAATGAGCAGTTCTTC. The encoded protein is CASVTGTGDYNEQFF.

The chain recombines TRBV7-6 with TRBJ2-7; the match to TRBD2 covers 11 bases. Germline V CDR1 and CDR2: SGHVS, FNYEAQ. This CDR3 region has 14 residues. V lost 5 bases to trimming and J lost 3 bases; unmatched junction nucleotides: 3. This chain's CDR3 is CASSTGTSGYEQYF. As DNA, the CDR3 is TGTGCCAGCAGCACGGGGACTAGCGGCTACGAGCAGTACTTC.

The gene calls are TRBV7-2 and TRBJ2-5, with 11 positions matching TRBD2. The CDR3 extends over 16 amino acids. The germline V gene encodes CDR1 SGHTA and CDR2 FQGNSA. V lost 3 bases to trimming and J lost 5 bases; unmatched junction nucleotides: 8. The CDR3 sequence: CASSFGHLAGGETQYF. CDR3 nucleotides: TGTGCCAGCAGCTTTGGACATCTAGCGGGAGGCGAGACCCAGTACTTC. The variable domain in full, with the rest retrieved from reference TRBV7-2 and TRBJ2-5, is GAGVSQSPSNKVTEKGKDVELRCDPISGHTALYWYRQSLGQGLEFLIYFQGNSAPDKSGLPSDRFSAERTGGSVSTLTIQRTQQEDSAVYLCASSFGHLAGGETQYFGPGTRLLVL.

The chain employs TRBV6-6 and TRBJ1-1, with 9 bases that match TRBD1. From germline, CDR1 is MNHNY and CDR2 SVGAGI (reference sequence). The trim removed 5 bases at V and 1 base at J, leaving 5 bases unmatched. The CDR3 has 15 residues. CDR3 region: CASSPGQGWNTEAFF. The CDR3 DNA reads as TGTGCCAGCAGTCCGGGACAGGGATGGAACACTGAAGCTTTCTTT.

The chain couples TRBV5-5 to TRBJ2-7; unclear D gene. The CDR3 spans 12 residues. Germline CDR1 reads SGHKS; CDR2 reads YYEKEE (reference sequence). V lost 2 bases, J lost 6 bases, and 9 bases lay in between. The DNA of the CDR3 is TGTGCCAGCAGCTTCTCCCCCGGCGAGCAGTACTTC. Translation gives CASSFSPGEQYF.

The chain carries TRBV7-8 and TRBJ2-7, with D perhaps matching TRBD1 or TRBD2 (5 bases each). Germline V gives CDR1 SGHVS, CDR2 FQNEAQ. The CDR3 is made up of 11 amino acids. V lost 5 bases, J lost 4 bases, and 6 bases lay in between. In DNA, the CDR3 is TGTGCCAGCAGCGAGGGGTACGAGCAGTACTTC. Protein product: CASSEGYEQYF.

This chain links TRBV9 with TRBJ1-1, with 7 positions matching TRBD1. With 4 bases clipped from V and 1 base from J, the junction kept 7 bases outside the gene matches. The CDR3 consists of 15 residues. Germline values: CDR1 SGDLS, CDR2 YYNGEE. CDR3 loop: CASSPPGTANTEAFF. The CDR3 DNA reads as TGTGCCAGCAGCCCCCCCGGGACAGCGAACACTGAAGCTTTCTTT.

The chain uses TRBV4-3 and TRBJ1-2; 10 bases are shared with TRBD1. V dropped 3 bases and J dropped 6; count of bases not matched to a gene: 10. The CDR3 loop spans 16 amino acids. CDR1 and CDR2 (germline): LGHNA, YSLEER. The CDR3 is CASSQRPGTGVHGYTF. The CDR3, as DNA: TGCGCCAGCAGCCAGCGCCCAGGGACAGGGGTGCATGGCTACACCTTC.

CDR3 amino acids: CASSPVLAVTGELFF. The CDR3, as DNA: TGTGCCAGCAGCCCCGTTTTGGCGGTAACCGGGGAGCTGTTTTTT. This chain links TRBV7-2 with TRBJ2-2; D gene unclear. The germline V gene encodes CDR1 SGHTA and CDR2 FQGNSA. Trimming removed 5 bases at V and 5 bases at J, with 15 bases between. The CDR3 runs 15 residues. Complete variable domain (other parts from reference TRBV7-2 and TRBJ2-2): GAGVSQSPSNKVTEKGKDVELRCDPISGHTALYWYRQSLGQGLEFLIYFQGNSAPDKSGLPSDRFSAERTGGSVSTLTIQRTQQEDSAVYLCASSPVLAVTGELFFGEGSRLTVL.

V is TRBV18 and J is TRBJ2-1, with D possibly called TRBD1 or TRBD2 (5 bases each). There are 16 residues in the CDR3. Trimming shortened V by 3 bases and J by 7 bases, and 19 bases separated the two germline ends. Per the germline V gene, CDR1 is KGHSH and CDR2 is LQKENI. The CDR3 loop reads CASSPQGPKTGNEQFF. CDR3 coding DNA: TGTGCCAGCTCACCGCAGGGACCGAAGACCGGGAATGAGCAGTTCTTC.

This clone has a single count. The chain has TRBV5-4 and TRBJ1-2; 12 bases are a match to TRBD1. The CDR3 has 15 residues. V dropped 4 bases and J dropped 6; count of bases not matched to a gene: 7. Germline loops: CDR1 SGHNT, CDR2 YYREEE (reference sequence). The CDR3 protein is CASSARDRGPDGYTF. The DNA for the CDR3 is TGTGCCAGCAGCGCACGGGACAGGGGGCCTGATGGCTACACCTTC.

This chain uses TRBV4-3 with TRBJ2-1, with D uncertain. The CDR3 has 15 residues. From germline, CDR1 is LGHNA and CDR2 YSLEER. Trimming pared 2 bases from V and 0 bases from J, leaving 8 bases between. Here the CDR3 DNA reads TGCGCCAGCAGCCAATTTTCTAGCTCCTACAATGAGCAGTTCTTC. It is translated as CASSQFSSSYNEQFF.

The rearrangement joins TRBV6-5 to TRBJ1-1; D perhaps matches TRBD1 (5 bases). The CDR3 spans 15 residues. Trimming stripped 0 bases from V and 4 bases from J, with 12 bases between. Germline V gene sequence: CDR1 MNHEY, CDR2 SVGAGI. As DNA, the CDR3 is TGTGCCAGCAGTTACTCTCGTGAGGGGTTCACTGAAGCTTTCTTT. The encoded protein is CASSYSREGFTEAFF.